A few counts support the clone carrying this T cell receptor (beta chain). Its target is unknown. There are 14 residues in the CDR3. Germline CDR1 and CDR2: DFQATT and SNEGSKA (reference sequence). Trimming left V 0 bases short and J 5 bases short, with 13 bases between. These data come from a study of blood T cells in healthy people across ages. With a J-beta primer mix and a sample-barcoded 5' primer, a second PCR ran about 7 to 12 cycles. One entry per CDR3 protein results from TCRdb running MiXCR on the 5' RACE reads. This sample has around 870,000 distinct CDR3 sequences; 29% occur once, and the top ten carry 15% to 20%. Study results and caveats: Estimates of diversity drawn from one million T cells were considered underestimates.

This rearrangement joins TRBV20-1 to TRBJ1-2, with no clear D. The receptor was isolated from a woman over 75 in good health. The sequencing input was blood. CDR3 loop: CSARDSGLRYGYTF. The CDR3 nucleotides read TGCAGTGCTAGAGATAGCGGGTTACGGTATGGCTACACCTTC.